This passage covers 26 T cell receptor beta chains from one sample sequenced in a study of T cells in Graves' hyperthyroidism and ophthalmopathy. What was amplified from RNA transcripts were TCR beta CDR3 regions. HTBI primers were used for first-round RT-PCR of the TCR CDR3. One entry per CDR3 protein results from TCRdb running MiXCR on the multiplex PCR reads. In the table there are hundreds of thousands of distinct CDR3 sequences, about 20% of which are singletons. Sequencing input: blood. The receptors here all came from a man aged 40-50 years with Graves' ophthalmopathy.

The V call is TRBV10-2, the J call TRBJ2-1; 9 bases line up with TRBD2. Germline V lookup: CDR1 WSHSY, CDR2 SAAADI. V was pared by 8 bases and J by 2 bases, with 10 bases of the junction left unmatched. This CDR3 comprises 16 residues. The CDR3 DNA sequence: TGCGCCAGCGGACCCGGGAGCGGGGGGACCTACAATGAGCAGTTCTTC. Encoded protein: CASGPGSGGTYNEQFF.

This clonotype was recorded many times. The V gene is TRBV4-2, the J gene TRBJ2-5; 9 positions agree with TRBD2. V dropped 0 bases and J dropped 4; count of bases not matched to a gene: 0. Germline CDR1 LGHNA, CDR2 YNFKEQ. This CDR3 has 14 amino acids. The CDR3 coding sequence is TGTGCCAGCAGCCAAGATAGCGGGAGAGAGACCCAGTACTTC. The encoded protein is CASSQDSGRETQYF.

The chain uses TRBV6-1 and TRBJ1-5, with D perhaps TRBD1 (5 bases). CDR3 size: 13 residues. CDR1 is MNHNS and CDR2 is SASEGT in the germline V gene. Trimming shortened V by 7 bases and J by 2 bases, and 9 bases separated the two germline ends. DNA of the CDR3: TGTGCCAGCAAGGACAACGGCAATCAGCCCCAGCATTTT. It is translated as CASKDNGNQPQHF.

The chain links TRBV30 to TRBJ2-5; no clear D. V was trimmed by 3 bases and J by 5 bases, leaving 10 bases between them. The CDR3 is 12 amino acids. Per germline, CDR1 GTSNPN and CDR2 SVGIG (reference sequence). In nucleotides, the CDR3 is TGTGCCTGGAGCCTACTGGGGGAGACCCAGTACTTC. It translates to CAWSLLGETQYF.

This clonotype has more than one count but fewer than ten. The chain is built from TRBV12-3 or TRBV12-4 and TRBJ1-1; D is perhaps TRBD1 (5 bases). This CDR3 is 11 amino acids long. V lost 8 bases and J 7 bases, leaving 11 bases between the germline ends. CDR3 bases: TGTGCCAGCGCATTCACAGGTGAAGCTTTCTTT. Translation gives CASAFTGEAFF.

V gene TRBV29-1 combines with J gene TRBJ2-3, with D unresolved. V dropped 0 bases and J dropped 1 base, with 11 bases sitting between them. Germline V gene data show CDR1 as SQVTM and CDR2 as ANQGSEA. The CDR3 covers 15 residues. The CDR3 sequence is CSVEDQVSGTDTQYF. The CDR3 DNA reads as TGCAGCGTTGAAGATCAGGTGAGCGGCACAGATACGCAGTATTTT.

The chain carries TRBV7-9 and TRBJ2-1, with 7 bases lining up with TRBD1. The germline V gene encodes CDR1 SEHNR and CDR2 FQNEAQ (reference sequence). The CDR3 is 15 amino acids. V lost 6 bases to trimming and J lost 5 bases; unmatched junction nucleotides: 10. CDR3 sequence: CASRPGTALNNEQFF. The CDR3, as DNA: TGTGCCAGCAGGCCCGGGACAGCGTTAAACAATGAGCAGTTCTTC.

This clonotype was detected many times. CDR3 sequence reads: CASSLEPAGGRRSYNEQFF. CDR3 coding DNA: TGTGCCAGCAGCTTAGAACCAGCGGGGGGGCGACGGTCCTACAATGAGCAGTTCTTC. The chain is built from TRBV7-8 and TRBJ2-1; 10 positions agree with TRBD2. The trim removed 1 base at V and 1 base at J, leaving 10 bases unmatched. Germline loops: CDR1 SGHVS, CDR2 FQNEAQ. The CDR3 is made up of 19 amino acids. The entire variable domain, with the rest obtained from reference TRBV7-8 and TRBJ2-1, is as follows: GAGVSQSPRYKVAKRGQDVALRCDPISGHVSLFWYQQALGQGPEFLTYFQNEAQLDKSGLPSDRFFAERPEGSVSTLKIQRTQQEDSAVYLCASSLEPAGGRRSYNEQFFGPGTRLTVL.

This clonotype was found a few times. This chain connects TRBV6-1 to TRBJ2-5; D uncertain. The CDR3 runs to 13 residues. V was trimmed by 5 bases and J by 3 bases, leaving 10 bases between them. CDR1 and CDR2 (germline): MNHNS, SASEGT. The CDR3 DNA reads TGTGCCAGCAGTCTTGAACGCAAAGAGACCCAGTACTTC. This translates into CASSLERKETQYF.

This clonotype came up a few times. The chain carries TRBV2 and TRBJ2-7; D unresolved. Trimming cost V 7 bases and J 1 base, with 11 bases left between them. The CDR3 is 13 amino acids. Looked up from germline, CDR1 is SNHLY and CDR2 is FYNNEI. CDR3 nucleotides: TGTGCCAGCACCTCGACGGTTTCCTACGAGCAGTACTTC. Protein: CASTSTVSYEQYF.

In nucleotides, the CDR3 is TGTGCCAGCAGTTCAGAGGGGGTCAGCTCCTATAATTCACCCCTCCACTTT. Translation gives CASSSEGVSSYNSPLHF. The chain couples TRBV27 to TRBJ1-6; D may be TRBD1 (6 bases). V was shortened by 4 bases and J by 0 bases, with 13 bases between the two germline ends. The CDR3 length is 17 residues. The germline gives CDR1 MNHEY, CDR2 SMNVEV (reference sequence).

Written as DNA, the CDR3 is TGCAGTGCTAGTCCCCGGACAGGGGCCTTCAATCAGCCCCAGCATTTT. It codes for CSASPRTGAFNQPQHF. The genes are TRBV20-1 and TRBJ1-5, with 9 bases that match TRBD1. The germline CDR1 and CDR2 sequences are DFQATT and SNEGSKA (reference sequence). The junction had 9 bases not matched to a gene; V was cut back by 3 bases and J by 3 bases. This CDR3 contains 16 residues.

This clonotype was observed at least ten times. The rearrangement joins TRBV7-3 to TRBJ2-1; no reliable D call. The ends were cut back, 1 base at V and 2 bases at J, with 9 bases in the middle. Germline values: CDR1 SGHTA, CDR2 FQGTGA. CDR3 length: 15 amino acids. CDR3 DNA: TGTGCCAGCAGCTTAAACGGCGGAACCTACAATGAGCAGTTCTTC. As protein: CASSLNGGTYNEQFF.

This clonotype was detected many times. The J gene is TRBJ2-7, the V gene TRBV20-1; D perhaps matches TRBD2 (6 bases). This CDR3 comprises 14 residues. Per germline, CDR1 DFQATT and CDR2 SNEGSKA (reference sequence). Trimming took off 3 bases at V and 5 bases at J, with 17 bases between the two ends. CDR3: CSASGTPTAHEQYF. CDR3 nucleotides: TGCAGTGCTAGTGGGACTCCAACCGCCCACGAGCAGTACTTC.

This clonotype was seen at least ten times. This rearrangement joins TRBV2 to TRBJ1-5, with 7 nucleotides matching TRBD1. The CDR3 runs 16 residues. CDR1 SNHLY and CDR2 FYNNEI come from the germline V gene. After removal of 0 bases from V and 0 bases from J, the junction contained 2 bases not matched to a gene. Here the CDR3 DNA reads TGTGCCAGCAGTGAAGCGACAGGGATTAGCAATCAGCCCCAGCATTTT. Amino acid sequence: CASSEATGISNQPQHF. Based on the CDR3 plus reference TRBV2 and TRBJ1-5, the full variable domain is EPEVTQTPSHQVTQMGQEVILRCVPISNHLYFYWYRQILGQKVEFLVSFYNNEISEKSEIFDDQFSVERPDGSNFTLKIRSTKLEDSAMYFCASSEATGISNQPQHFGDGTRLSIL.

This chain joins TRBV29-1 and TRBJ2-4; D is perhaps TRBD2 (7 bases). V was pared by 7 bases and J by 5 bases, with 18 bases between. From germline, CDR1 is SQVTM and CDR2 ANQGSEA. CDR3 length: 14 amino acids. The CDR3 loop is CSGGEGDLQNIQYF. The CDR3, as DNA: TGCAGCGGGGGGGAGGGGGATTTGCAAAACATTCAGTACTTC.

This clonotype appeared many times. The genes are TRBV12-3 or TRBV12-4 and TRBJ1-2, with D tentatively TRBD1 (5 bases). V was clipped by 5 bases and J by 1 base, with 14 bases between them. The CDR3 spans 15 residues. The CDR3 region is CASSRRTSHNYGYTF. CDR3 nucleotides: TGTGCCAGCAGTCGCCGGACAAGTCATAACTATGGCTACACCTTC.

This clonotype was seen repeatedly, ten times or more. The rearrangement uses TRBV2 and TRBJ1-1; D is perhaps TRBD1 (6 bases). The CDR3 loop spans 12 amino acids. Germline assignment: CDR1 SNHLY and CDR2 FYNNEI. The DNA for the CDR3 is TGTGTCCAGGACAGCTTGAACACTGAAGCTTTCTTT. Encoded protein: CVQDSLNTEAFF.

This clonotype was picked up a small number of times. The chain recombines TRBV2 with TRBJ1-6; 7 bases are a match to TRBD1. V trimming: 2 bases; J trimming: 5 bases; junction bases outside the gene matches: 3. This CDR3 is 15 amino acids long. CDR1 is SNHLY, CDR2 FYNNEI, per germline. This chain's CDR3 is CASSEMGQNNSPLHF. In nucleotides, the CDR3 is TGTGCCAGCAGTGAAATGGGACAGAATAATTCACCCCTCCACTTT.

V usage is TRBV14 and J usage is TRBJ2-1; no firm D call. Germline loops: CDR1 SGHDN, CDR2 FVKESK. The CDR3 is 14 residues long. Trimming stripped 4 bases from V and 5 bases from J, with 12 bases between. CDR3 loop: CASSRYRAHNEQFF. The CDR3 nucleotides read TGTGCCAGCAGCCGTTACCGGGCCCACAATGAGCAGTTCTTC.

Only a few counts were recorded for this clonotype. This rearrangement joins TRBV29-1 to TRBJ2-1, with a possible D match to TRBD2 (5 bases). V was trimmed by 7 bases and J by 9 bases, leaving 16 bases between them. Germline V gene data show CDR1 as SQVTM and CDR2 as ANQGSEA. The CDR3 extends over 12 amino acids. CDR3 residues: CSADGLFGEQFF. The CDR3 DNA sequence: TGCAGCGCAGACGGACTCTTCGGTGAGCAGTTCTTC.

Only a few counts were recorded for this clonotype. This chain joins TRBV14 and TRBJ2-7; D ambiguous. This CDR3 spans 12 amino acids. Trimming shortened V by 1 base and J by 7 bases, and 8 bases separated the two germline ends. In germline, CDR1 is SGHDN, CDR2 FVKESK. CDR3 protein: CASSQVFAEQYF. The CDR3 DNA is TGTGCCAGCAGCCAAGTATTCGCAGAGCAGTACTTC. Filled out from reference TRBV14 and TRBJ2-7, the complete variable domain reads EAGVTQFPSHSVIEKGQTVTLRCDPISGHDNLYWYRRVMGKEIKFLLHFVKESKQDESGMPNNRFLAERTGGTYSTLKVQPAELEDSGVYFCASSQVFAEQYFGPGTRLTVT.

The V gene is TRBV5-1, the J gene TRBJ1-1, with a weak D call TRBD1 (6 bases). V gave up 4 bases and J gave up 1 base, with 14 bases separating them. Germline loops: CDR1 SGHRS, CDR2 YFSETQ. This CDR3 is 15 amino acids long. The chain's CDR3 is CASSRTPGANTEAFF. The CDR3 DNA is TGCGCCAGCAGCCGGACCCCGGGGGCGAACACTGAAGCTTTCTTT.

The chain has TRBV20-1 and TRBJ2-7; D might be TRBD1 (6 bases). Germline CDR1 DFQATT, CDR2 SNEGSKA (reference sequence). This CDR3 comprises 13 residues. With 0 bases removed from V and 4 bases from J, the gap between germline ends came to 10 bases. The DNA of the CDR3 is TGCAGTGCTAGAGAGGACAGACCTTACGAGCAGTACTTC. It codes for CSAREDRPYEQYF.

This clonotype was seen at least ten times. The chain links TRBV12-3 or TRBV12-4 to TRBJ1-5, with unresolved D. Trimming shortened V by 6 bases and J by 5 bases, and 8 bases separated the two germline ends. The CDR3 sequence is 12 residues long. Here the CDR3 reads CASRFGDQPQHF. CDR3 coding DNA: TGTGCCAGCAGGTTCGGGGATCAGCCCCAGCATTTT.

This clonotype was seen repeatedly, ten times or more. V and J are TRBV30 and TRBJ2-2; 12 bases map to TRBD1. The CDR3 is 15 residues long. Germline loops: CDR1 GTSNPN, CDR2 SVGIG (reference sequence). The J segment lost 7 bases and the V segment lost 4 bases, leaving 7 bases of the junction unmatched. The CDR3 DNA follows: TGTGCCTGGACCACCTGGGACAGGGGGCACGGGGAGCTGTTTTTT. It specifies CAWTTWDRGHGELFF. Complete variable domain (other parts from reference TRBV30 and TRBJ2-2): SQTIHQWPATLVQPVGSPLSLECTVEGTSNPNLYWYRQAAGRGLQLLFYSVGIGQISSEVPQNLSASRPQDRQFILSSKKLLLSDSGFYLCAWTTWDRGHGELFFGEGSRLTVL.